This TCR beta chain stems from a study of blood T cell repertoires in COVID-19. This CDR3 comprises 13 residues. Trimming pared 5 bases from V and 2 bases from J, leaving 9 bases between. Per germline, CDR1 SGHRS and CDR2 YFSETQ. Clones were read by immunoSEQ multiplex PCR, and TCRdb kept only the in-frame ones, dropping some. The sample consists of hundreds of thousands of clones, around 90% of them appearing once. Researchers sorted participants into cohorts using their self-reported clinical history. Recovery meant two consecutive negative NP/OP PCR tests, professional clearance, or resolved symptoms.

The chain combines TRBV5-1 with TRBJ2-3, with a weak D call TRBD2 (5 bases). Source material: PBMCs or T cells enriched from blood (not recorded which). This clonotype originated in a woman under 40 who had recovered from COVID-19. CDR3 DNA sequence: TGCGCCAGCAGGGCGGGTAACACAGATACGCAGTATTTT. Protein sequence: CASRAGNTDTQYF.